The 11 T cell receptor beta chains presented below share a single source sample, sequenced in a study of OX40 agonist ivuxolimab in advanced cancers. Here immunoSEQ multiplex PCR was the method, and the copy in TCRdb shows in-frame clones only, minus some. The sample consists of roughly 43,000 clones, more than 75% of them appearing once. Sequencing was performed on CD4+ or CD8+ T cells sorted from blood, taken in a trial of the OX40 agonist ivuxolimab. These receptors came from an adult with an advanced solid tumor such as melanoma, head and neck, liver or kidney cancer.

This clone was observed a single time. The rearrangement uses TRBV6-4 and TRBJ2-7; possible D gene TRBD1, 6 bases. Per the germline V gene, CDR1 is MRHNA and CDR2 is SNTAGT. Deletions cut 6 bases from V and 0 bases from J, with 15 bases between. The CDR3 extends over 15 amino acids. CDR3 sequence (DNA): TGTGCCAGCAGCCCCGGACAGCAGAGCTCCTACGAGCAGTACTTC. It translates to CASSPGQQSSYEQYF.

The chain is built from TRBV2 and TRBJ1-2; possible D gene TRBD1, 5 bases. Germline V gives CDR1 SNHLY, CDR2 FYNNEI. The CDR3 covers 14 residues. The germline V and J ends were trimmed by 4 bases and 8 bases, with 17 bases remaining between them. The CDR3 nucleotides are TGTGCCAGCAGTGTCCAGCGGGGCTCGGAAGGCTACACCTTC. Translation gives CASSVQRGSEGYTF.

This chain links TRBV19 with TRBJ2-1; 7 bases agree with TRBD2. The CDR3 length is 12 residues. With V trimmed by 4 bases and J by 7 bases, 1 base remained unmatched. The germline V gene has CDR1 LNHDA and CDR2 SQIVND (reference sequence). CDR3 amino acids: CASSRGGNEQFF. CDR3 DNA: TGTGCCAGTAGTAGGGGGGGGAATGAGCAGTTCTTC. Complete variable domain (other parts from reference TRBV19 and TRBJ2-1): DGGITQSPKYLFRKEGQNVTLSCEQNLNHDAMYWYRQDPGQGLRLIYYSQIVNDFQKGDIAEGYSVSREKKESFPLTVTSAQKNPTAFYLCASSRGGNEQFFGPGTRLTVL.

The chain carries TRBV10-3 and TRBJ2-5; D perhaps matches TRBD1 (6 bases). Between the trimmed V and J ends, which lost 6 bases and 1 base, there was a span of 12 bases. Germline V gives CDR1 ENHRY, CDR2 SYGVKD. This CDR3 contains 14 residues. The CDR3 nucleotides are TGTGCCATCAGCCCGGGACAAACCCAAGAGACCCAGTACTTC. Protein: CAISPGQTQETQYF.

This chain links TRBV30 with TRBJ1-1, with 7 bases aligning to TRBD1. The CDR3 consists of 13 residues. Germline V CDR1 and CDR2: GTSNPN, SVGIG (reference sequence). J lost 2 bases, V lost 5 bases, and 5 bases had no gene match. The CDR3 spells CAWLRDSNTEAFF. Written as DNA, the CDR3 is TGTGCCTGGTTACGGGACAGCAACACTGAAGCTTTCTTT.

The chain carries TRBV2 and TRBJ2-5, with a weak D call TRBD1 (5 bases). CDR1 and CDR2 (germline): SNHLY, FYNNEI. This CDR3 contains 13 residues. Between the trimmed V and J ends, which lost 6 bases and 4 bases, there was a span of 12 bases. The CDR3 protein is CASRWGTGETQYF. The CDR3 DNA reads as TGTGCCAGCAGGTGGGGAACAGGAGAGACCCAGTACTTC.

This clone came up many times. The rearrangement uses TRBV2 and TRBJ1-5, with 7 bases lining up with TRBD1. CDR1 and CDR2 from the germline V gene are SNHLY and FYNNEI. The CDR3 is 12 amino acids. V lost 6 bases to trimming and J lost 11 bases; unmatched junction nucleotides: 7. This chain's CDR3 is CASRTGTAAQHF. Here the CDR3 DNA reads TGTGCCAGCAGGACAGGGACTGCAGCCCAGCATTTT.

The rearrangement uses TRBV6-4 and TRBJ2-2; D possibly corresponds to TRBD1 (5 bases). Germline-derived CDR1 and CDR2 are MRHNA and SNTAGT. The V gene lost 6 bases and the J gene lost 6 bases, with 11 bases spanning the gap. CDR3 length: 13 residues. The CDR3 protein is CASRSPGSGELFF. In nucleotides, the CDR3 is TGTGCCAGCAGATCACCAGGGTCCGGGGAGCTGTTTTTT.

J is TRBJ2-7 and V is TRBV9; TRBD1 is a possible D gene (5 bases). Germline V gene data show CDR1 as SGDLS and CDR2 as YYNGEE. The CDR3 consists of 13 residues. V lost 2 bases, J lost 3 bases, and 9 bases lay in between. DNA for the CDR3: TGTGCCAGCAGCGTTAACGGACACTACGAGCAGTACTTC. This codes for CASSVNGHYEQYF.

The CDR3 loop reads CASSLSGTPDFYGYTF. The CDR3 nucleotides read TGCGCCAGCAGCTTGAGCGGGACACCGGATTTCTATGGCTACACCTTC. The chain couples TRBV5-1 to TRBJ1-2, with D perhaps TRBD1 (6 bases). This CDR3 is built from 16 residues. Trimming removed 1 base at V and 4 bases at J, with 17 bases between. Germline V gives CDR1 SGHRS, CDR2 YFSETQ.

This chain's CDR3 is CASSTSRPYNEQFF. For the CDR3, the DNA is TGTGCCAGCAGTACTAGCCGACCCTACAATGAGCAGTTCTTC. This sequence joins TRBV27 and TRBJ2-1; a possible D gene is TRBD2 (6 bases). Per the germline V gene, CDR1 is MNHEY and CDR2 is SMNVEV (reference sequence). V was trimmed by 5 bases and J by 2 bases, leaving 10 bases between them. The CDR3 is 14 residues long.